The 6 T cell receptor beta chains in this list originate from one sample, sequenced in a study of blood T cell repertoires in COVID-19. Profiled with immunoSEQ multiplex PCR; TCRdb holds only in-frame clones, not every one. The sample has 120,000 or so clones, about four fifths seen once; the top ten hold about 40%. The sequenced sample consisted of peripheral blood. The receptors stem from a man in his forties with active or convalescent COVID-19.

J is TRBJ2-5 and V is TRBV9, with D maybe TRBD2 (6 bases). V shed 2 bases and J shed 7 bases, with 24 bases lying between them. There are 17 residues in the CDR3. Germline values: CDR1 SGDLS, CDR2 YYNGEE. The CDR3 DNA is TGTGCCAGCAGCGTTGGAGGGCCTGTTGGTCTAAGTGGGACCCAGTACTTC. Its translation: CASSVGGPVGLSGTQYF.

The chain recombines TRBV5-6 with TRBJ1-2; possible D gene TRBD1, 6 bases. Trimming removed 6 bases from V and 8 bases from J, with 17 bases in between. The CDR3 has 13 amino acids. The germline CDR1 and CDR2 sequences are SGHDT and YYEEEE. CDR3 in DNA: TGTGCCAGCAACTACAGGGAATTCGGCGGCTACACCTTC. Its protein is CASNYREFGGYTF.

V usage is TRBV15 and J usage is TRBJ2-3, with D tentatively TRBD2 (5 bases). CDR1 LNHNV and CDR2 YYDKDF come from the germline V gene (reference sequence). This CDR3 comprises 16 residues. V shed 1 base and J shed 2 bases, with 13 bases lying between them. CDR3: CATSRGGHPTTDTQYF. CDR3 DNA: TGTGCCACCAGCAGAGGCGGGCACCCGACCACAGATACGCAGTATTTT.

V and J are TRBV24-1 and TRBJ2-3; D not certain. CDR1 is KGHDR and CDR2 is SFDVKD in the germline V gene. The CDR3 sequence is 15 residues long. V lost 5 bases and J lost 2, with 13 bases in between. CDR3 DNA: TGTGCCACCAGTGGAGCCGCGAGCTCCACAGATACGCAGTATTTT. As protein: CATSGAASSTDTQYF.

In its sample, this clone was seen a few times. The V and J genes are TRBV21-1 and TRBJ1-1; the table gives TRBD1 as D, unverified against the DNA. TRBV21-1 is a pseudogene. CDR3 length: 19 amino acids. The DNA for the CDR3 is TGTGCCAGCAGCCAGGTTATCCGCATTCGGGACAGGGACCTCACTGAAGCTTTCTTT. Residues: CASSQVIRIRDRDLTEAFF.

The V call is TRBV6-2 or TRBV6-3, the J call TRBJ1-1; TRBD1 agrees at 8 bases. This CDR3 is built from 15 residues. Germline V gene lookup returns CDR1 MNHEY and CDR2 SVGEGT. V lost 6 bases, J lost 4 bases, and 10 bases stayed unmatched. CDR3 region: CASSPWTGRITEAFF. In DNA, the CDR3 is TGTGCCAGCAGCCCCTGGACAGGGAGAATCACTGAAGCTTTCTTT.